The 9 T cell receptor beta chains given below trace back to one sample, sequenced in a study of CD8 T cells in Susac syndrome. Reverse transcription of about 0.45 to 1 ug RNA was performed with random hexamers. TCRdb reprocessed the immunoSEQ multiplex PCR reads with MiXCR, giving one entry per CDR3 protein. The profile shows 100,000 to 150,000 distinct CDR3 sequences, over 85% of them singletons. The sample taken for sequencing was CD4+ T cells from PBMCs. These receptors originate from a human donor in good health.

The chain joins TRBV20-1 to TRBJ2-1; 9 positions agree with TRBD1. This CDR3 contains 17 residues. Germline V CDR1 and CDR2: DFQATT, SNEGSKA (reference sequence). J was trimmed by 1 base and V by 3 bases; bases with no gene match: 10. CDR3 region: CSARADRGKRSYNEQFF. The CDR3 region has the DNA TGCAGTGCTAGGGCGGACAGGGGCAAAAGGTCCTACAATGAGCAGTTCTTC.

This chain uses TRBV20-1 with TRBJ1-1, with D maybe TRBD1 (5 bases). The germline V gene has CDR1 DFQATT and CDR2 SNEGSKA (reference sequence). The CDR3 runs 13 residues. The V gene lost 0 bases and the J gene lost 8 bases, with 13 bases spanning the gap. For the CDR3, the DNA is TGCAGTGCTAGAGATCTCCCCCAGGGAGAAGCTTTCTTT. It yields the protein CSARDLPQGEAFF.

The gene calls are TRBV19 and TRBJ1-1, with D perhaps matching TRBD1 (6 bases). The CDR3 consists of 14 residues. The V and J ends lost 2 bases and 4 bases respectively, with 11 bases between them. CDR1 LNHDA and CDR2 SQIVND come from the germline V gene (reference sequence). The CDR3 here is CASSITPGATEAFF. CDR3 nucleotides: TGTGCCAGTAGTATAACCCCAGGGGCCACTGAAGCTTTCTTT.

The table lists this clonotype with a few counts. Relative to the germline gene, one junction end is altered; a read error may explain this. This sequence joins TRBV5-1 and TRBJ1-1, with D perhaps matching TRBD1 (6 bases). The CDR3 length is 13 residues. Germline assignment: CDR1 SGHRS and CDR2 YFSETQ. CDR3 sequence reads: CASSSQGNTEAFF. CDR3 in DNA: TGTGCCAGCAGCTCACAGGGGAACACTGAAGCTTTCTTT.

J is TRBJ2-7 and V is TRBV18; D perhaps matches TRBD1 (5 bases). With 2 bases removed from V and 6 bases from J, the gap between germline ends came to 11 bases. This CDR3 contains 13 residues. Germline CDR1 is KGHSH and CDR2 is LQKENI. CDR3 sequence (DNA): TGTGCCAGCTCACCAGGGGCGCAAGGCGAGCAGTACTTC. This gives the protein CASSPGAQGEQYF.

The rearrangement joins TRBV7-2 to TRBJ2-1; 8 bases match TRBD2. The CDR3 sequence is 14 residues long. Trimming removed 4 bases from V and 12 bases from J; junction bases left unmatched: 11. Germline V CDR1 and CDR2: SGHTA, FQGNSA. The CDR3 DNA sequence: TGTGCCAGCAGCTCCCCGGTTGCGGGAGGCTCGCAGTTCTTC. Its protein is CASSSPVAGGSQFF.

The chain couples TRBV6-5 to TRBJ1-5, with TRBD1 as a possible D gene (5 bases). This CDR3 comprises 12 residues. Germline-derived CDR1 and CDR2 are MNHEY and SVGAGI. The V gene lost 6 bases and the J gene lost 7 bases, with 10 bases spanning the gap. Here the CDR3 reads CASRSGSQPQHF. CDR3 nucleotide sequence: TGTGCCAGCAGATCAGGGTCCCAGCCCCAGCATTTT.

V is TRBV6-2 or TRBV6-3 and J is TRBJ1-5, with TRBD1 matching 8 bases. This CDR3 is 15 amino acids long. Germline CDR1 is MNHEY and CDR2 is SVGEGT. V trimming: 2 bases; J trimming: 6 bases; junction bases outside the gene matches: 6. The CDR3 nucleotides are TGTGCCAGCAGTTACCTGGACAGGGCTGTTCAGCCCCAGCATTTT. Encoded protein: CASSYLDRAVQPQHF.

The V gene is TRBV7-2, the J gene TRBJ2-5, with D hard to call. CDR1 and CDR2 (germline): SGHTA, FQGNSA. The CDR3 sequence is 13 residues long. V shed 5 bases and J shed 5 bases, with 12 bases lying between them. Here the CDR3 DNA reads TGTGCCAGCAGCGTAAATGAGATGGAGACCCAGTACTTC. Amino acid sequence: CASSVNEMETQYF.